The source of this TCR beta chain is a study of blood T cell repertoires in COVID-19. In the study overall: The United States, Italy and Spain provided the acute and convalescent COVID-19 samples.

Study processing details: Reference gene primer amplification gave nucleated cell count estimates. Some clones are missing from TCRdb's copy, which holds only in-frame ones; the method was immunoSEQ multiplex PCR. From that table come the V and J calls and clone size; the DNA was used to work out D and trimming. The repertoire consists of 90,000 to 150,000 clones, with around three quarters occurring once and the leading ten covering approximately 3.9%. Germline V gene sequence: CDR1 SGHRS, CDR2 YFSETQ. This CDR3 spans 14 amino acids. Trimming took off 0 bases at V and 5 bases at J, with 11 bases between the two ends.

The chain combines TRBV5-1 with TRBJ2-5, with a possible D match to TRBD1 (5 bases). The material sequenced was peripheral blood. The clonotype originates from a woman of 80 years or more with acute or convalescent COVID-19. The CDR3 sequence: CASSLEGRTETQYF. Written as DNA, the CDR3 is TGCGCCAGCAGCTTGGAGGGGCGGACGGAGACCCAGTACTTC.